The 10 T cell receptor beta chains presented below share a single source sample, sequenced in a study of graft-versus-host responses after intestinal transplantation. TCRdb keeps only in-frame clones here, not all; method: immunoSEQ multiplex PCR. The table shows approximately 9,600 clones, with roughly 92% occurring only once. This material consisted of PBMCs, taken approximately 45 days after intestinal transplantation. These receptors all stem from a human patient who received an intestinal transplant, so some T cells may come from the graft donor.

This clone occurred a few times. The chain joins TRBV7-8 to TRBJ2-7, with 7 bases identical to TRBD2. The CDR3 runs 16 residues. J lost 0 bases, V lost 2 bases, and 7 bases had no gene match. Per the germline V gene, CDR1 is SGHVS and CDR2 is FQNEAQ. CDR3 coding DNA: TGTGCCAGCAGCTTACCCCGGGGAGGGAGCTCCTACGAGCAGTACTTC. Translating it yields CASSLPRGGSSYEQYF.

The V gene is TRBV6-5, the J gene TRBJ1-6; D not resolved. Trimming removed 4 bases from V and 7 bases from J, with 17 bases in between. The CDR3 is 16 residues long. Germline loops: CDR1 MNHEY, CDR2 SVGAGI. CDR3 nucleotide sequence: TGTGCCAGCAGTTGGGTCAGGCCGATAAAGAATTCACCCCTCCACTTT. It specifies CASSWVRPIKNSPLHF.

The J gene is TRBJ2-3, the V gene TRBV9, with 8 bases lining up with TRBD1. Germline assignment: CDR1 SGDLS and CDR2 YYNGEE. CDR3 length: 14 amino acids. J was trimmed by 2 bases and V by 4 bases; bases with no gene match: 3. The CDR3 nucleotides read TGTGCCAGCAGCCCCCAGGGGGCCACAGATACGCAGTATTTT. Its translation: CASSPQGATDTQYF. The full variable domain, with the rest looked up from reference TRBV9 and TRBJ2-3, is DSGVTQTPKHLITATGQRVTLRCSPRSGDLSVYWYQQSLDQGLQFLIQYYNGEERAKGNILERFSAQQFPDLHSELNLSSLELGDSALYFCASSPQGATDTQYFGPGTRLTVL.

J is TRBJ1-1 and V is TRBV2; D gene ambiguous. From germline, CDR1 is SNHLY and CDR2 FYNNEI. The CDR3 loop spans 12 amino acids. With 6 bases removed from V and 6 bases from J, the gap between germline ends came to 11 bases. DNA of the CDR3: TGTGCCAGCAGCCCAACCCTCGCTGAAGCTTTCTTT. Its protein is CASSPTLAEAFF.

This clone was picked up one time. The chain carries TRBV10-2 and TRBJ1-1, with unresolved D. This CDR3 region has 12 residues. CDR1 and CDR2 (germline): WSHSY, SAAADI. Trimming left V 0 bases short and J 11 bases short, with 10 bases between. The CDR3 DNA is TGCGCCAGCAGTGAGTCGGGCAGCGGGGCTTTCTTT. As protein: CASSESGSGAFF.

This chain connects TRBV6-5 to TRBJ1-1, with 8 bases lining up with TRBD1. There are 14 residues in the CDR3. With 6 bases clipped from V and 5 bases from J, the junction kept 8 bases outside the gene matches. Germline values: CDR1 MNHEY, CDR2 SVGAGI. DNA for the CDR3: TGTGCCAGCAGGCCCCAGGGGGCTGATACTGAAGCTTTCTTT. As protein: CASRPQGADTEAFF.

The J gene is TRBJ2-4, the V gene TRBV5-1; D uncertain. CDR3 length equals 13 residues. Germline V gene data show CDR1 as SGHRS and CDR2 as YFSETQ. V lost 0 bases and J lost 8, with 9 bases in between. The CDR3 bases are TGCGCCAGCAGCTTGGCGGCCGGTTACATTCAGTACTTC. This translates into CASSLAAGYIQYF.

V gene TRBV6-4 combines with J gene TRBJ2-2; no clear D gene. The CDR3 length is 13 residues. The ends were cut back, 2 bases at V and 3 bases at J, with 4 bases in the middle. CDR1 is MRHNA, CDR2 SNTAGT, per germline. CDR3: CASSDRDTGELFF. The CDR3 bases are TGTGCCAGCAGTGACAGGGACACCGGGGAGCTGTTTTTT.

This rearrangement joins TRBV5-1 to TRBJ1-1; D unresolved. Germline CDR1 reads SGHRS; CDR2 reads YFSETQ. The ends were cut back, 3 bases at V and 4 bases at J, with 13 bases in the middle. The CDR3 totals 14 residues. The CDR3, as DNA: TGCGCCAGCAGCTCACATGACGGACTCACTGAAGCTTTCTTT. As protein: CASSSHDGLTEAFF.

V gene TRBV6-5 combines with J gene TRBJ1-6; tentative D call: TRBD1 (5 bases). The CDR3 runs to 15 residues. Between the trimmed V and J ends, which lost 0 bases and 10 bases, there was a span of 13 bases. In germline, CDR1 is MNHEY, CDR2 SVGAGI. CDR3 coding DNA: TGTGCCAGCAGTTACTCTTGGGGGTCTAACTCACCCCTCCACTTT. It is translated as CASSYSWGSNSPLHF.